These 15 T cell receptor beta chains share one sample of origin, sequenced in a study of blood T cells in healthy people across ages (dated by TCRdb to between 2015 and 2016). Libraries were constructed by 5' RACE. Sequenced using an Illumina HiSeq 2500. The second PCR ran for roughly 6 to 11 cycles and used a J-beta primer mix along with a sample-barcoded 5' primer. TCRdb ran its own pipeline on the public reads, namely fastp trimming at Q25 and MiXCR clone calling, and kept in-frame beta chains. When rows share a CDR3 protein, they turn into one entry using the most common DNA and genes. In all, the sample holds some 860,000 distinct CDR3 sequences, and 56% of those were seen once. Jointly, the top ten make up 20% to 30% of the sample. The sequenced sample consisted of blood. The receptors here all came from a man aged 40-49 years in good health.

The CDR3 spells CASSRRQKDGYTF. CDR3 bases: TGTGCCAGCAGTCGCCGACAGAAAGACGGCTACACCTTC. V and J are TRBV25-1 and TRBJ1-2, with D possibly matching TRBD1 (5 bases). The germline V gene encodes CDR1 MGHDK and CDR2 SYGVNS. The CDR3 consists of 13 residues. The germline V and J ends were trimmed by 5 bases and 8 bases, with 15 bases remaining between them.

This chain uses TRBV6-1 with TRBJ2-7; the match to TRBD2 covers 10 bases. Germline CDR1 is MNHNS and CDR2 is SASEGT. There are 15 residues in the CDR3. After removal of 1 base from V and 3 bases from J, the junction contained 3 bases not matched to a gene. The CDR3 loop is CASSEEGLANYEQYF. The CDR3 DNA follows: TGTGCCAGCAGTGAAGAGGGACTAGCGAACTACGAGCAGTACTTC.

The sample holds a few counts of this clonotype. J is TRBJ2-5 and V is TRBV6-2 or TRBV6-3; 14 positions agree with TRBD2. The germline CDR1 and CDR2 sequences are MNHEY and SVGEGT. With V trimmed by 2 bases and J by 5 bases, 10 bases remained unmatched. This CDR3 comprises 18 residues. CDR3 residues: CASSYPMGLAGAKETQYF. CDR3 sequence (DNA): TGTGCCAGCAGTTACCCCATGGGACTAGCGGGAGCGAAGGAGACCCAGTACTTC.

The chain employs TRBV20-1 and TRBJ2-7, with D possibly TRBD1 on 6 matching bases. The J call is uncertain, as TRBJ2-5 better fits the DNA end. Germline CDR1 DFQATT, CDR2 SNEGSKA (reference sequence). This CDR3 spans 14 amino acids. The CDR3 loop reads CSASTRGGRETQYF. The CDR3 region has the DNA TGCAGTGCTAGTACCAGGGGTGGCCGAGAGACCCAGTACTTC.

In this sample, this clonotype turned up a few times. The CDR3 reads CSARDGQGGSQPQHF. CDR3 bases: TGCAGTGCTAGAGATGGGCAGGGTGGAAGTCAGCCCCAGCATTTT. V and J are TRBV20-1 and TRBJ1-5, with D possibly TRBD1 on 5 matching bases. V lost 0 bases, J lost 6 bases, and 15 bases lay in between. CDR3 length: 15 amino acids. Germline V lookup: CDR1 DFQATT, CDR2 SNEGSKA (reference sequence).

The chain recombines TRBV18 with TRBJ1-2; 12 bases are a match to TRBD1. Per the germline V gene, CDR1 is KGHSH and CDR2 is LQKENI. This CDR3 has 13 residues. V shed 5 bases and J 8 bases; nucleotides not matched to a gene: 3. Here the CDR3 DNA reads TGTGCCAGCTCAACGGGGACAGGGGGCGGCTACACCTTC. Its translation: CASSTGTGGGYTF. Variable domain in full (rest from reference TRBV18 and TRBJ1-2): NAGVMQNPRHLVRRRGQEARLRCSPMKGHSHVYWYRQLPEEGLKFMVYLQKENIIDESGMPKERFSAEFPKEGPSILRIQQVVRGDSAAYFCASSTGTGGGYTFGSGTRLTVV.

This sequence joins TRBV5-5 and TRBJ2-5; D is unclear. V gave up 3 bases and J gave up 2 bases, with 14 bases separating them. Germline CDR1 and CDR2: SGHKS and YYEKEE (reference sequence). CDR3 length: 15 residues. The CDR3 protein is CASSWVGQRQETQYF. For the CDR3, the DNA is TGTGCCAGCAGCTGGGTCGGGCAGAGACAAGAGACCCAGTACTTC.

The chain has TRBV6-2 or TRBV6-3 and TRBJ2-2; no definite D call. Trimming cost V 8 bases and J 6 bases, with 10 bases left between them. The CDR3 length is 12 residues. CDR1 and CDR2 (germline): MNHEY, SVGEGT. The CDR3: CASLLGSGELFF. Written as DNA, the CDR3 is TGTGCCAGCTTGTTGGGCTCCGGGGAGCTGTTTTTT.

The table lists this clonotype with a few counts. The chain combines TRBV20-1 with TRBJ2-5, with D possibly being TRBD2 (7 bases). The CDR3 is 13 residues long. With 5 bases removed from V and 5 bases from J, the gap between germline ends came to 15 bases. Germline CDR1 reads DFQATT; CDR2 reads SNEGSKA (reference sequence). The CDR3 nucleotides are TGCAGTGCTCCCTCGGGGGGCGACGAGACCCAGTACTTC. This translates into CSAPSGGDETQYF.

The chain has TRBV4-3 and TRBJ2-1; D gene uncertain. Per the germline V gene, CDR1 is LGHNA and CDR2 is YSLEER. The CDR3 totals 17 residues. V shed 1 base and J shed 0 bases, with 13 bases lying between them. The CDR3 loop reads CASSQGLSLSSYNEQFF. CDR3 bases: TGCGCCAGCAGCCAAGGTCTTTCCCTTAGCTCCTACAATGAGCAGTTCTTC.

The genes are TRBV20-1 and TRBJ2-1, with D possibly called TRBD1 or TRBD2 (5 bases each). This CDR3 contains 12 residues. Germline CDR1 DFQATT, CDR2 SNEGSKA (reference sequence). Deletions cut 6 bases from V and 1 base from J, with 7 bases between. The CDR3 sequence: CSAWGSYNEQFF. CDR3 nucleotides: TGCAGTGCGTGGGGGTCCTACAATGAGCAGTTCTTC.

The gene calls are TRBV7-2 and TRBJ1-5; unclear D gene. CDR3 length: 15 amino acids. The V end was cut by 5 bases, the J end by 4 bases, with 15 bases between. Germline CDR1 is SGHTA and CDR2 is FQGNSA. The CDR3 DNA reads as TGTGCCAGCAGCCAAACAAGCGAACAGAATCAGCCCCAGCATTTT. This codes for CASSQTSEQNQPQHF.

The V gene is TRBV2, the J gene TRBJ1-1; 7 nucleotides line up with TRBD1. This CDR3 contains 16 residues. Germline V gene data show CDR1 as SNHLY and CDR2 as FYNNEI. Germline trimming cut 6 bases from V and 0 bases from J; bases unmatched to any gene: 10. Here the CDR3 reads CASRQGQSALNTEAFF. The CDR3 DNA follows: TGTGCCAGCAGGCAGGGACAGTCAGCCTTGAACACTGAAGCTTTCTTT. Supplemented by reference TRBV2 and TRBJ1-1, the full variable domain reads EPEVTQTPSHQVTQMGQEVILRCVPISNHLYFYWYRQILGQKVEFLVSFYNNEISEKSEIFDDQFSVERPDGSNFTLKIRSTKLEDSAMYFCASRQGQSALNTEAFFGQGTRLTVV.

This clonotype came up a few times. CDR3 in amino acids: CASGLVRPSGGYNEQFF. CDR3 nucleotide sequence: TGTGCTAGTGGTTTGGTACGTCCTAGCGGGGGATACAATGAGCAGTTCTTC. The chain combines TRBV12-5 with TRBJ2-1, with 10 bases identical to TRBD2. The CDR3 is 17 residues long. The ends lost 0 bases at V and 4 bases at J; junction bases unmatched: 6. Looked up from germline, CDR1 is LGHNT and CDR2 is FRNRAP.

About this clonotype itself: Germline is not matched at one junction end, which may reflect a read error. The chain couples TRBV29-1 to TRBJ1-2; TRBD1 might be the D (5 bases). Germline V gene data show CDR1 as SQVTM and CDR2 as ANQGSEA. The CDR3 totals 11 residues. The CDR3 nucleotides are TGCAGCGCTGAAAGCAGGGATGGCTACACCTTC. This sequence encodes CSAESRDGYTF.